The 25 T cell receptor beta chains in this list originate from one sample, sequenced in a study of low-dose radiotherapy and immunotherapy resistance in tumors. First-strand cDNA used TRAV- and TRBV-specific primers, covering alpha and beta chains. The authors amplified TCRs for 20 to 25 PCR cycles with a constant-region primer and a V-primer adapter. TCRdb reanalysed the reads using MiXCR and keeps one entry per CDR3 protein. The sample shows 12,000 to 15,000 distinct CDR3 sequences, less than 55% of them seen only once. These receptors came from a human donor with advanced metastatic prostate, ovarian, gallbladder or colorectal cancer (not recorded which). This table probably holds off-target reads from a library built for another chain.

This chain links TRBV2 with TRBJ2-7; tentatively, D is TRBD2 (6 bases). The CDR3 loop spans 12 amino acids. V was clipped by 7 bases and J by 3 bases, with 10 bases between them. CDR1 and CDR2 from the germline V gene are SNHLY and FYNNEI. CDR3: CASNRGNYEQYF. In nucleotides, the CDR3 is TGTGCCAGCAACCGGGGGAACTACGAGCAGTACTTC.

This clonotype appeared a few times. This sequence joins TRBV3-1 and TRBJ2-2; TRBD2 matches at 7 bases. The CDR3 is 15 amino acids. The V and J ends lost 1 base and 4 bases, in that order; junction bases with no gene match: 3. Germline V CDR1 and CDR2: LGHDT, YNNKEL (reference sequence). The DNA of the CDR3 is TGTGCCAGCAGCCAAGGACTAGCAAGCACCGGGGAGCTGTTTTTT. It yields the protein CASSQGLASTGELFF.

This chain uses TRBV5-1 with TRBJ2-1, with D uncertain. Germline-derived CDR1 and CDR2 are SGHRS and YFSETQ. This CDR3 is built from 14 residues. V was cut by 4 bases and J by 3 bases, with 11 bases left in between. CDR3 DNA: TGCGCCAGCAGCGTAGGGTTCATCTACAATGAGCAGTTCTTC. Its protein product is CASSVGFIYNEQFF.

This clonotype has a handful of counts. The genes are TRBV11-2 and TRBJ2-3; no firm D call. Looked up from germline, CDR1 is SGHAT and CDR2 is FQNNGV. Trimming took 5 bases from V and 1 from J, leaving 19 bases between them. CDR3 length: 17 residues. Here the CDR3 DNA reads TGTGCCAGCAGCCCCGCTTCCGGTCAGGTGGGCACAGATACGCAGTATTTT. This sequence encodes CASSPASGQVGTDTQYF.

This clonotype was detected a few times. This chain links TRBV28 with TRBJ2-7, with D possibly being TRBD1 or TRBD2 (6 bases each). CDR3 size: 15 residues. Germline assignment: CDR1 MDHEN and CDR2 SYDVKM. The V gene lost 5 bases and the J gene lost 2 bases, with 16 bases spanning the gap. The CDR3: CASSDRGRAAYEQYF. In nucleotides, the CDR3 is TGTGCCAGCAGTGATCGGGGGCGTGCTGCCTACGAGCAGTACTTC.

The rearrangement joins TRBV27 to TRBJ1-1, with 9 bases that match TRBD1. CDR1 and CDR2 from the germline V gene are MNHEY and SMNVEV (reference sequence). This CDR3 spans 17 amino acids. Unmatched junction bases numbered 10, after V lost 5 bases and J lost 0 bases. In nucleotides, the CDR3 is TGTGCCAGCAGTGTCAACAGGGGGCCAAGAATGAACACTGAAGCTTTCTTT. Its protein product is CASSVNRGPRMNTEAFF.

The chain combines TRBV28 with TRBJ1-3, with 9 nucleotides matching TRBD1. Per the germline V gene, CDR1 is MDHEN and CDR2 is SYDVKM. The CDR3 has 18 amino acids. Trimming removed 5 bases from V and 4 bases from J; junction bases left unmatched: 15. This chain's CDR3 is CASSPAPGQGTRGNTIYF. CDR3 nucleotides: TGTGCCAGCAGTCCCGCCCCGGGACAGGGAACGAGGGGAAACACCATATATTTT.

By sample share, this clonotype is medium-sized. The J gene is TRBJ1-6, the V gene TRBV14, with TRBD1 matching over 7 bases. The V gene's germline CDR1 is SGHDN and CDR2 FVKESK. This CDR3 comprises 15 residues. The J segment lost 8 bases and the V segment lost 2 bases, leaving 6 bases of the junction unmatched. The CDR3 sequence: CASSQLTGHHSPLHF. The CDR3 nucleotides are TGTGCCAGCAGCCAACTGACAGGGCATCATTCACCCCTCCACTTT.

The chain uses TRBV23-1 and TRBJ2-6, with D perhaps TRBD2 (6 bases). TRBV23-1 is identified as an open reading frame with a role that is uncertain. Trimming removed 0 bases at V and 3 bases at J, with 12 bases between. The CDR3 sequence is 17 residues long. The CDR3 sequence: CASSQSGQGGGANVLTF. CDR3 nucleotide sequence: TGCGCCAGCAGTCAATCGGGGCAGGGAGGTGGGGCCAACGTCCTGACTTTC.

The rearrangement joins TRBV7-9 to TRBJ1-1; D gene uncertain. The CDR3 is made up of 11 amino acids. Looked up from germline, CDR1 is SEHNR and CDR2 is FQNEAQ (reference sequence). The ends were cut back, 8 bases at V and 5 bases at J, with 9 bases in the middle. The CDR3 DNA reads as TGTGCCAGCGAGATCGGGACTGAAGCTTTCTTT. Encoded protein: CASEIGTEAFF.

The chain employs TRBV5-1 and TRBJ2-3; D assignment may be TRBD1 or TRBD2 (5 bases each). The length of the CDR3 is 13 residues. The V gene lost 5 bases and the J gene lost 4 bases, with 11 bases spanning the gap. Germline V lookup: CDR1 SGHRS, CDR2 YFSETQ. The CDR3 DNA follows: TGCGCCAGCAGGACGGTGGGGGCAGATACGCAGTATTTT. This sequence encodes CASRTVGADTQYF. Together with reference TRBV5-1 and TRBJ2-3, the CDR3 gives the full variable domain: KAGVTQTPRYLIKTRGQQVTLSCSPISGHRSVSWYQQTPGQGLQFLFEYFSETQRNKGNFPGRFSGRQFSNSRSEMNVSTLELGDSALYLCASRTVGADTQYFGPGTRLTVL.

V and J are TRBV7-2 and TRBJ2-1; D is possibly TRBD1 or TRBD2 (5 bases each). The CDR3 totals 13 residues. Germline values: CDR1 SGHTA, CDR2 FQGNSA. V lost 5 bases, J lost 15 bases, and 20 bases lay in between. The CDR3 bases are TGTGCCAGCAGCGTTCCGGGACGGCCGAAGGGGTTCTTC. Protein sequence: CASSVPGRPKGFF.

V and J are TRBV29-1 and TRBJ1-5; unclear D gene. The length of the CDR3 is 12 residues. Trimming took off 4 bases at V and 3 bases at J, with 7 bases between the two ends. Per germline, CDR1 SQVTM and CDR2 ANQGSEA. The CDR3 nucleotides read TGCAGCGTTGGTGCCAACAATCAGCCCCAGCATTTT. It yields the protein CSVGANNQPQHF.

This clonotype was found once. This chain links TRBV10-1 with TRBJ2-1; D is perhaps TRBD1 or TRBD2 (5 bases each). The CDR3 loop spans 15 amino acids. Germline V lookup: CDR1 WNHNN, CDR2 SYGVQD (reference sequence). V lost 3 bases and J 3 bases, leaving 12 bases between the germline ends. The CDR3: CASSDGTDFYNEQFF. The CDR3 nucleotides read TGCGCCAGCAGTGATGGGACCGACTTCTACAATGAGCAGTTCTTC.

This clonotype occurred a few times. This sequence joins TRBV15 and TRBJ2-2; D remains unclear. V was trimmed by 0 bases and J by 3 bases, leaving 8 bases between them. Germline loops: CDR1 LNHNV, CDR2 YYDKDF (reference sequence). This CDR3 is built from 15 residues. This CDR3 reads CATSRDRADTGELFF. In DNA form, the CDR3 reads TGTGCCACCAGCAGAGATCGGGCCGACACCGGGGAGCTGTTTTTT.

In this sample, this clonotype turned up a few times. The J gene is TRBJ1-2, the V gene TRBV5-6; 9 positions match TRBD1. Germline CDR1 is SGHDT and CDR2 is YYEEEE. The CDR3 has 15 residues. Germline trimming cut 2 bases from V and 2 bases from J; bases unmatched to any gene: 4. CDR3 DNA sequence: TGTGCCAGCAGCTTTCCGGGACAGGGCAACTATGGCTACACCTTC. This sequence encodes CASSFPGQGNYGYTF.

This clonotype has only a few counts. The V call is TRBV4-3, the J call TRBJ1-1; D possibly corresponds to TRBD1 (6 bases). CDR3 length: 16 residues. The germline V gene encodes CDR1 LGHNA and CDR2 YSLEER. Trimming removed 2 bases from V and 1 base from J, with 14 bases in between. CDR3 protein: CASSQPSGGGNTEAFF. Here the CDR3 DNA reads TGCGCCAGCAGCCAACCCAGTGGAGGGGGGAACACTGAAGCTTTCTTT.

V is TRBV29-1 and J is TRBJ1-3, with D maybe TRBD1 (5 bases). The V end lost 1 base, the J end lost 4 bases, and 11 bases lay between the germline ends. The CDR3 consists of 14 residues. The germline V gene encodes CDR1 SQVTM and CDR2 ANQGSEA. CDR3 bases: TGCAGCGTTGAAGTACCCCAGGGAGGAAACACCATATATTTT. Amino acid sequence: CSVEVPQGGNTIYF.

This clonotype was seen a handful of times. The chain links TRBV6-6 to TRBJ1-1, with TRBD1 matching over 8 bases. The CDR3 sequence is 12 residues long. CDR1 MNHNY and CDR2 SVGAGI come from the germline V gene (reference sequence). After removal of 10 bases from V and 4 bases from J, the junction contained 5 bases not matched to a gene. The CDR3 is CATGQGSTEAFF. For the CDR3, the DNA is TGTGCCACCGGACAGGGTTCCACTGAAGCTTTCTTT.

V gene TRBV15 combines with J gene TRBJ2-1; TRBD2 aligns across 8 bases. Germline values: CDR1 LNHNV, CDR2 YYDKDF (reference sequence). J gave up 6 bases and V 4 bases, and 11 bases lay outside the gene matches. This CDR3 region has 16 residues. CDR3 nucleotides: TGTGCCACCAGCACTGGAGGTGGGACTAGAGTCAATGAGCAGTTCTTC. Translation gives CATSTGGGTRVNEQFF.

The chain uses TRBV3-1 and TRBJ2-7; TRBD2 is a possible D gene (5 bases). In germline, CDR1 is LGHDT, CDR2 YNNKEL (reference sequence). The CDR3 has 16 amino acids. V lost 1 base and J 0 bases, leaving 13 bases between the germline ends. CDR3 loop: CASSQVAKRSSYEQYF. The CDR3 DNA reads as TGTGCCAGCAGCCAAGTGGCAAAGCGGAGCTCCTACGAGCAGTACTTC.

In this sample, this clonotype turned up once. The chain couples TRBV19 to TRBJ2-5; possibly TRBD2 for D (6 bases). This CDR3 is built from 15 residues. Trimming took 4 bases from V and 0 from J, leaving 12 bases between them. Looked up from germline, CDR1 is LNHDA and CDR2 is SQIVND (reference sequence). CDR3 residues: CASSTGTLYQETQYF. The CDR3 DNA is TGTGCCAGTAGTACAGGGACTTTGTACCAAGAGACCCAGTACTTC. Together with reference TRBV19 and TRBJ2-5, the CDR3 gives the full variable domain: DGGITQSPKYLFRKEGQNVTLSCEQNLNHDAMYWYRQDPGQGLRLIYYSQIVNDFQKGDIAEGYSVSREKKESFPLTVTSAQKNPTAFYLCASSTGTLYQETQYFGPGTRLLVL.

The V call is TRBV3-1, the J call TRBJ2-1; TRBD2 matches at 15 bases. Trimming removed 4 bases from V and 6 bases from J; junction bases left unmatched: 10. Germline V lookup: CDR1 LGHDT, CDR2 YNNKEL (reference sequence). CDR3 size: 18 residues. The CDR3 protein is CASSLVGLAGGYGNEQFF. CDR3 coding DNA: TGTGCCAGCAGCCTGGTGGGACTAGCGGGAGGATACGGCAATGAGCAGTTCTTC.

The CDR3 is CSARDGPGEKLFF. CDR3 DNA sequence: TGCAGTGCTCGGGACGGACCGGGTGAAAAACTGTTTTTT. V is TRBV20-1 and J is TRBJ1-4, with D possibly TRBD1 on 5 matching bases. The CDR3 consists of 13 residues. The germline V gene has CDR1 DFQATT and CDR2 SNEGSKA (reference sequence). The V end was cut by 5 bases, the J end by 7 bases, with 14 bases between.

The rearrangement joins TRBV2 to TRBJ1-5; no clear D gene. V gave up 4 bases and J gave up 5 bases, with 15 bases separating them. The CDR3 consists of 15 residues. Germline lookup yields CDR1 SNHLY and CDR2 FYNNEI. The DNA of the CDR3 is TGTGCCAGCAGTGTGGCGGCAGCAGCTTATCAGCCCCAGCATTTT. Protein sequence: CASSVAAAAYQPQHF.